The clone carrying this T cell receptor beta chain was observed a few times. The target antigen is unknown. The data were taken from a study of blood T cells in healthy people across ages. Study-level results: Strong correlation linked observed beta diversity and percent naive T cells.

Per sample, no less than 5 micrograms of total RNA were extracted. The use of a sample-barcoded 5' primer and a J-beta primer mix characterized a second PCR of about 7 to 12 cycles. A template-switch adaptor that had 12 random nucleotides put a tag on each cDNA molecule. Each CDR3 protein is one row after TCRdb ran MiXCR on the 5' RACE reads. The sample shows around 1.5 million distinct CDR3 sequences, around 42% of them seen only once. This CDR3 has 15 amino acids. Germline loops: CDR1 MGHRA, CDR2 YSYEKL. Between the trimmed V and J ends, which lost 0 bases and 3 bases, there was a span of 12 bases. Sequencing used blood. The sequence was collected from a woman aged 18 to 35 in good health. The chain has TRBV4-1 and TRBJ2-7, with D perhaps matching TRBD2 (5 bases). CDR3 nucleotide sequence: TGCGCCAGCAGCCAAGAAAGAATGGGGAGCTACGAGCAGTACTTC. It is translated as CASSQERMGSYEQYF.